Shown below are 29 T cell receptor beta chains from a single sample sequenced in a study of shared clonotypes between healthy human individuals (dated by TCRdb to the early 2020s). Receptor amplification or capture employed the immunoSEQ multiplex PCR assay. TCRdb provides this immuneACCESS table in a form limited to in-frame rearrangements. Some clones are lacking; in checked studies, under half of them reflect an unresolved V gene, and why the rest are absent is not known. The sample contains around 1,900,000 clones, approximately 92% of them found a single time. The ten biggest clones cover around 1.7% of the sample. CD8 naive samples consisted of CD45RO-negative cells that were positively selected for CCR7, yielding a CD45RA+CCR7+ population without TemRA cells. The specimen sequenced was naive CD8+ T cells from PBMCs. Per the publication, the cell subset or site label means: CD45RA+CCR7+. The source is a man aged 18 to 30 in good health. Some clones in this sample may be carry-over from other donors' samples.

About this clone: The sample carries other DNA sequences with the same CDR3. This chain connects TRBV30 to TRBJ2-3, with TRBD2 identical over 10 bases. This CDR3 spans 14 amino acids. V trimming: 2 bases; J trimming: 1 base; junction bases outside the gene matches: 0. Germline V gene lookup returns CDR1 GTSNPN and CDR2 SVGIG (reference sequence). CDR3 protein: CAWSLAGGTDTQYF. The DNA for the CDR3 is TGTGCCTGGAGTCTAGCGGGAGGCACAGATACGCAGTATTTT.

This clone has a single count. V and J are TRBV19 and TRBJ2-5, with D unresolved. Germline values: CDR1 LNHDA, CDR2 SQIVND (reference sequence). V lost 2 bases and J 4 bases, leaving 14 bases between the germline ends. The CDR3 contains 15 residues. CDR3 region: CASSIQTSVVETQYF. CDR3 in DNA: TGTGCCAGTAGTATACAAACAAGCGTGGTAGAGACCCAGTACTTC.

This rearrangement joins TRBV4-2 to TRBJ2-5; TRBD2 agrees at 12 bases. Trimming cost V 3 bases and J 5 bases; bases outside gene matches: 7. The CDR3 runs to 16 residues. Germline CDR1 reads LGHNA; CDR2 reads YNFKEQ. The CDR3 region has the DNA TGTGCCAGCAGCCATGAGCAGACTAGCGGGAGTGAGACCCAGTACTTC. Protein sequence: CASSHEQTSGSETQYF.

The rearrangement uses TRBV29-1 and TRBJ1-3; D remains ambiguous. The germline CDR1 and CDR2 sequences are SQVTM and ANQGSEA. The CDR3 sequence is 17 residues long. Trimming left V 0 bases short and J 0 bases short, with 15 bases between. Here the CDR3 reads CSVEDRDNPSSGNTIYF. CDR3 nucleotide sequence: TGCAGCGTTGAAGATCGGGATAACCCGAGCTCTGGAAACACCATATATTTT.

The genes are TRBV4-1 and TRBJ2-7; TRBD1 is a possible D gene (6 bases). This CDR3 region has 14 residues. Deletions cut 3 bases from V and 0 bases from J, with 9 bases between. Germline CDR1 is MGHRA and CDR2 is YSYEKL. As DNA, the CDR3 is TGCGCCAGCAGCCAGACAGGTGACTCCTACGAGCAGTACTTC. It is translated as CASSQTGDSYEQYF.

The V call is TRBV5-4, the J call TRBJ2-5; D perhaps matches TRBD2 (6 bases). V was pared by 6 bases and J by 2 bases, with 14 bases between. This CDR3 is 14 amino acids long. Germline values: CDR1 SGHNT, CDR2 YYREEE (reference sequence). The CDR3 loop reads CASKPLLAQETQYF. The CDR3 DNA reads as TGTGCCAGCAAACCTTTGCTAGCGCAAGAGACCCAGTACTTC.

The V and J genes are TRBV27 and TRBJ1-5, with a weak D call TRBD1 (5 bases). Looked up from germline, CDR1 is MNHEY and CDR2 is SMNVEV (reference sequence). Trimming took 10 bases from V and 5 from J, leaving 18 bases between them. The CDR3 has 14 amino acids. DNA for the CDR3: TGTGCCACCTCAGTTTTGGGGACGGATCAGCCCCAGCATTTT. It yields the protein CATSVLGTDQPQHF.

As regards this clone: Other DNA sequences within the sample encode an identical CDR3. The J gene is TRBJ2-7, the V gene TRBV9, with D perhaps TRBD1 or TRBD2 (6 bases each). Germline CDR1 is SGDLS and CDR2 is YYNGEE. The CDR3 loop spans 15 amino acids. Trimming left V 0 bases short and J 2 bases short, with 12 bases between. CDR3: CASSVVGGPTYEQYF. The CDR3 coding sequence is TGTGCCAGCAGCGTAGTAGGGGGGCCAACCTACGAGCAGTACTTC.

The genes are TRBV27 and TRBJ2-1, with 13 bases identical to TRBD2. Germline values: CDR1 MNHEY, CDR2 SMNVEV (reference sequence). Trimming took 5 bases from V and 8 from J; bases not matched to a gene: 9. The length of the CDR3 is 16 residues. The CDR3 region has the DNA TGTGCCAGCAGTGCCCGACTAGCGGGAGGTGGTGATGAGCAGTTCTTC. Encoded protein: CASSARLAGGGDEQFF.

The chain combines TRBV5-5 with TRBJ2-2; D is tentatively TRBD1 or TRBD2 (5 bases each). The CDR3 extends over 15 amino acids. CDR1 is SGHKS, CDR2 YYEKEE, per germline (reference sequence). With 3 bases removed from V and 5 bases from J, the gap between germline ends came to 14 bases. The CDR3 nucleotides read TGTGCCAGCAGCTCGTCTTCCGGGGCAACCGGGGAGCTGTTTTTT. Translating gives CASSSSSGATGELFF.

The rearrangement joins TRBV19 to TRBJ2-7, with D maybe TRBD1 (5 bases). Trimming stripped 6 bases from V and 4 bases from J, with 10 bases between. This CDR3 has 12 amino acids. Germline loops: CDR1 LNHDA, CDR2 SQIVND (reference sequence). The CDR3 DNA sequence: TGTGCCAGTAGATCGACAGAGTACGAGCAGTACTTC. It translates to CASRSTEYEQYF.

This chain's CDR3 is CASSPPLADYNEQFF. The CDR3 DNA sequence: TGTGCCAGCAGCCCCCCGCTAGCGGACTACAATGAGCAGTTCTTC. The genes are TRBV7-9 and TRBJ2-1; TRBD2 agrees at 7 bases. Germline V lookup: CDR1 SEHNR, CDR2 FQNEAQ (reference sequence). This CDR3 region has 15 residues. The V gene end was trimmed by 5 bases and the J gene end by 3 bases; junction bases not matched to a gene: 7. The full variable domain, its missing parts supplied by reference TRBV7-9 and TRBJ2-1, is DTGVSQNPRHKITKRGQNVTFRCDPISEHNRLYWYRQTLGQGPEFLTYFQNEAQLEKSRLLSDRFSAERPKGSFSTLEIQRTEQGDSAMYLCASSPPLADYNEQFFGPGTRLTVL.

Points on this clone: Other nucleotide sequences from this sample produce the same CDR3. The chain carries TRBV28 and TRBJ1-5; D call uncertain. Germline CDR1 reads MDHEN; CDR2 reads SYDVKM. Between the trimmed V and J ends, which lost 1 base and 0 bases, there was a span of 1 base. This CDR3 is built from 13 residues. The CDR3: CASSLSSNQPQHF. The CDR3 bases are TGTGCCAGCAGTTTATCTAGCAATCAGCCCCAGCATTTT.

Points on this clone: The same CDR3 can be traced to other DNA sequences in this sample. CDR3 in amino acids: CASTPGGGNEKLFF. The CDR3 bases are TGTGCCAGCACCCCCGGAGGGGGCAATGAAAAACTGTTTTTT. The rearrangement links TRBV27 to TRBJ1-4; 7 bases are a match to TRBD1. This CDR3 region has 14 residues. V lost 7 bases to trimming and J lost 5 bases; unmatched junction nucleotides: 7. Germline values: CDR1 MNHEY, CDR2 SMNVEV (reference sequence).

CDR3 in DNA: TGTGCCTCTAAGGGCGGGGCCGAGCAGTACTTC. Translated: CASKGGAEQYF. The chain carries TRBV10-3 and TRBJ2-7; D might be TRBD2 (6 bases). Germline CDR1 is ENHRY and CDR2 is SYGVKD. V was clipped by 11 bases and J by 6 bases, with 14 bases between them. This CDR3 has 11 amino acids.

The V call is TRBV5-1, the J call TRBJ2-1; 13 bases align to TRBD2. Trimming took 5 bases from V and 2 from J; bases not matched to a gene: 4. The CDR3 is 16 amino acids. Germline CDR1 SGHRS, CDR2 YFSETQ. CDR3 DNA sequence: TGCGCCAGCAGGGACGGACTAGCGGGGGCCTACAATGAGCAGTTCTTC. This encodes CASRDGLAGAYNEQFF. The variable domain in full, with the rest retrieved from reference TRBV5-1 and TRBJ2-1, is KAGVTQTPRYLIKTRGQQVTLSCSPISGHRSVSWYQQTPGQGLQFLFEYFSETQRNKGNFPGRFSGRQFSNSRSEMNVSTLELGDSALYLCASRDGLAGAYNEQFFGPGTRLTVL.

The CDR3 DNA sequence: TGTGCCAGCAGCCAAGGACTAGCGGTATATACCTACGAGCAGTACTTC. It is translated as CASSQGLAVYTYEQYF. The rearrangement uses TRBV4-2 and TRBJ2-7; 9 nucleotides align to TRBD2. Germline values: CDR1 LGHNA, CDR2 YNFKEQ. Unmatched junction bases numbered 6, after V lost 1 base and J lost 2 bases. There are 16 residues in the CDR3.

The rearrangement uses TRBV2 and TRBJ2-7; D is ambiguous. This CDR3 comprises 13 residues. Trimming shortened V by 3 bases and J by 2 bases, and 8 bases separated the two germline ends. Germline values: CDR1 SNHLY, CDR2 FYNNEI. The CDR3 region is CASSDRRAYEQYF. CDR3 nucleotides: TGTGCCAGCAGTGACAGGCGCGCCTACGAGCAGTACTTC.

The chain links TRBV2 to TRBJ1-2; no firm D call. V lost 8 bases, J lost 8 bases, and 21 bases lay in between. Germline V gene data show CDR1 as SNHLY and CDR2 as FYNNEI. This CDR3 is 14 amino acids long. The CDR3 DNA follows: TGTGCCAGCCCCACCGAGGTATCCCCCAGGGGCTACACCTTC. Its translation is CASPTEVSPRGYTF.

V is TRBV19 and J is TRBJ2-1; TRBD2 matches 12 bases. The germline gives CDR1 LNHDA, CDR2 SQIVND (reference sequence). CDR3 size: 17 residues. After removal of 1 base from V and 4 bases from J, the junction contained 5 bases not matched to a gene. The CDR3 nucleotides read TGTGCCAGTAGTATAGTATCCCTAGCGGGAGGGTACAATGAGCAGTTCTTC. Residues: CASSIVSLAGGYNEQFF.

The chain recombines TRBV13 with TRBJ2-1; possibly TRBD2 for D (5 bases). In germline, CDR1 is PRHDT, CDR2 FYEKMQ (reference sequence). The CDR3 contains 15 residues. The germline V and J ends were trimmed by 4 bases and 6 bases, with 16 bases remaining between them. For the CDR3, the DNA is TGTGCCAGCAGCTATTACGGGAAATGGGGCAATGAGCAGTTCTTC. As protein: CASSYYGKWGNEQFF.

The chain carries TRBV27 and TRBJ2-1; D is perhaps TRBD2 (5 bases). This CDR3 is 14 amino acids long. Trimming removed 8 bases at V and 7 bases at J, with 18 bases between. CDR1 and CDR2 (germline): MNHEY, SMNVEV (reference sequence). The CDR3 coding sequence is TGTGCCAGCGCCAAACGGGGAGCGGAGAATGAGCAGTTCTTC. Its protein product is CASAKRGAENEQFF.

The chain carries TRBV13 and TRBJ2-7; D assignment may be TRBD1 or TRBD2 (5 bases each). CDR1 is PRHDT, CDR2 FYEKMQ, per germline (reference sequence). This CDR3 has 15 amino acids. V was pared by 0 bases and J by 2 bases, with 11 bases between. The chain's CDR3 is CASSLGLGGTYEQYF. The CDR3 nucleotides are TGTGCCAGCAGCTTAGGCCTTGGGGGAACCTACGAGCAGTACTTC. The complete variable domain, with remaining parts taken from reference TRBV13 and TRBJ2-7, reads AAGVIQSPRHLIKEKRETATLKCYPIPRHDTVYWYQQGPGQDPQFLISFYEKMQSDKGSIPDRFSAQQFSDYHSELNMSSLELGDSALYFCASSLGLGGTYEQYFGPGTRLTVT.

V and J are TRBV19 and TRBJ2-1; unclear D gene. The CDR3 contains 15 residues. CDR1 and CDR2 from the germline V gene are LNHDA and SQIVND (reference sequence). The V end was cut by 2 bases, the J end by 2 bases, with 10 bases between. The CDR3, as DNA: TGTGCCAGTAGTATATCCAGCGTTCCCTACAATGAGCAGTTCTTC. This gives the protein CASSISSVPYNEQFF. The full variable domain, rest sourced from reference TRBV19 and TRBJ2-1, is DGGITQSPKYLFRKEGQNVTLSCEQNLNHDAMYWYRQDPGQGLRLIYYSQIVNDFQKGDIAEGYSVSREKKESFPLTVTSAQKNPTAFYLCASSISSVPYNEQFFGPGTRLTVL.

The chain employs TRBV11-2 and TRBJ2-2, with D maybe TRBD1 (6 bases). The CDR3 has 15 amino acids. Germline CDR1 SGHAT, CDR2 FQNNGV. Between the trimmed V and J ends, which lost 6 bases and 0 bases, there was a span of 11 bases. CDR3 sequence (DNA): TGTGCCAGCAGACGGCAGGGGACGAACACCGGGGAGCTGTTTTTT. This translates into CASRRQGTNTGELFF. Based on the CDR3 plus reference TRBV11-2 and TRBJ2-2, the full variable domain is EAGVAQSPRYKIIEKRQSVAFWCNPISGHATLYWYQQILGQGPKLLIQFQNNGVVDDSQLPKDRFSAERLKGVDSTLKIQPAKLEDSAVYLCASRRQGTNTGELFFGEGSRLTVL.

This chain uses TRBV7-9 with TRBJ2-7; possible D gene TRBD1, 6 bases. V was pared by 5 bases and J by 5 bases, with 13 bases between. The CDR3 covers 13 residues. The germline V gene encodes CDR1 SEHNR and CDR2 FQNEAQ (reference sequence). CDR3 protein: CASSPQGRNEQYF. In DNA form, the CDR3 reads TGTGCCAGCAGCCCTCAGGGGCGGAACGAGCAGTACTTC.

The rearrangement links TRBV7-9 to TRBJ2-7; D remains unclear. The CDR3 is 13 amino acids. V dropped 3 bases and J dropped 4 bases, with 10 bases sitting between them. The germline CDR1 and CDR2 sequences are SEHNR and FQNEAQ (reference sequence). In nucleotides, the CDR3 is TGTGCCAGCAGCTTTAGTGGTTATTACGAGCAGTACTTC. It yields the protein CASSFSGYYEQYF.

The genes are TRBV7-3 and TRBJ2-1; D call uncertain. The V gene lost 4 bases and the J gene lost 8 bases, with 15 bases spanning the gap. The germline V gene encodes CDR1 SGHTA and CDR2 FQGTGA. The CDR3 contains 14 residues. DNA for the CDR3: TGTGCCAGCAGCTCTTGGGCCCACCGGGATGAGCAGTTCTTC. Translated: CASSSWAHRDEQFF.

The chain joins TRBV7-3 to TRBJ2-2, with TRBD1 identical over 7 bases. The J segment lost 5 bases and the V segment lost 5 bases, leaving 11 bases of the junction unmatched. CDR3 length equals 16 residues. Looked up from germline, CDR1 is SGHTA and CDR2 is FQGTGA. CDR3 in amino acids: CASSRRDSLGTGELFF. CDR3 nucleotide sequence: TGTGCCAGCAGCCGACGGGACAGCTTGGGGACCGGGGAGCTGTTTTTT.